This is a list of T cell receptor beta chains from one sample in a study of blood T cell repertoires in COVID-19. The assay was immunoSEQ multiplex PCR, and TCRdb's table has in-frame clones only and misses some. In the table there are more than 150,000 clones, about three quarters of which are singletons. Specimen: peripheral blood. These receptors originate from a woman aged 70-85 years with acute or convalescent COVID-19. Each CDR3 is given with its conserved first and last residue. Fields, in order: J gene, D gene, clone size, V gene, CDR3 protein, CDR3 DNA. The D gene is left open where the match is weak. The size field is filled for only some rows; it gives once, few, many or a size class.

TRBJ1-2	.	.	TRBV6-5	CASKREQIDGYTF	TGTGCCAGCAAGAGGGAACAGATCGATGGCTACACCTTC
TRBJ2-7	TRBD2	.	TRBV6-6	CASSSRTSGAYEQYF	TGTGCCAGCAGTTCGCGGACTAGCGGAGCCTACGAGCAGTACTTC
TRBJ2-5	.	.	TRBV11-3	CASSRGSTETQYF	TGTGCCAGCAGCCGGGGGTCAACGGAGACCCAGTACTTC
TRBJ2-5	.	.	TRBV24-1	CATSDSDWQETQYF	TGTGCCACCAGTGATTCGGACTGGCAAGAGACCCAGTACTTC
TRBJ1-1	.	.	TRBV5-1	CASSLGRDIRTTEAFF	TGCGCCAGCAGCCTGGGAAGGGACATTCGTACCACTGAAGCTTTCTTT
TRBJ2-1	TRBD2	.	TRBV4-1	CASSQYPGERGNEQFF	TGCGCCAGCAGCCAATACCCAGGTGAGCGGGGCAATGAGCAGTTCTTC
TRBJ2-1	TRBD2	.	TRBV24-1	CATAGVPYNEQFF	TGTGCCACCGCGGGAGTCCCCTACAATGAGCAGTTCTTC
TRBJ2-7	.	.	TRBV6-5	CASSSAGGWDEQYF	TGTGCCAGCAGTTCCGCAGGGGGGTGGGACGAGCAGTACTTC
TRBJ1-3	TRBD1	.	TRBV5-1	CASSLESQGAGNTIYF	TGCGCCAGCAGCTTGGAGTCACAGGGGGCTGGAAACACCATATATTTT
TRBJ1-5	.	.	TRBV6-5	CASKMEGSSQPQHF	TGTGCCAGTAAGATGGAGGGGTCTAGTCAGCCCCAGCATTTT
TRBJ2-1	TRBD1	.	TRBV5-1	CASSLFSGQGFDEQFF	TGCGCCAGCAGCTTATTTTCGGGACAGGGCTTCGATGAGCAGTTCTTC
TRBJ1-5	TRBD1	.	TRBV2	CASTRTGDGNQPQHF	TGTGCCAGCACCCGGACAGGGGATGGTAATCAGCCCCAGCATTTT
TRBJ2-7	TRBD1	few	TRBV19	CASRGLRTGGYEQYF	TGTGCCAGTAGGGGACTTAGGACAGGGGGATACGAGCAGTACTTC
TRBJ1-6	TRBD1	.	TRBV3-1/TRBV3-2	CASSQGDRGNSPLHF	TGTGCCAGCAGCCAAGGTGACAGGGGGAATTCACCCCTCCACTTT
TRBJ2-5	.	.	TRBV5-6	CASSLVGRGETQYF	TGTGCCAGCAGCTTGGTCGGCAGGGGAGAGACCCAGTACTTC
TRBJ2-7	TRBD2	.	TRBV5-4	CASSFRGGRYEQYF	TGTGCCAGCAGCTTTAGGGGCGGGAGGTACGAGCAGTACTTC
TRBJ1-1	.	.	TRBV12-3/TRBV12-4	CASTSFSPAEAFF	TGTGCCAGCACCTCGTTTAGTCCCGCGGAGGCTTTCTTT
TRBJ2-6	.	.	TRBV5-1	CASSLNLGANVLTF	TGCGCCAGCAGCTTGAATCTTGGGGCCAACGTCCTGACTTTC
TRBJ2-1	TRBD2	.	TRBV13	CASSYRGLAGGPVPSSYNEQFF	TGTGCCAGCAGCTACCGGGGACTAGCGGGAGGGCCCGTCCCGAGCTCCTACAATGAGCAGTTCTTC
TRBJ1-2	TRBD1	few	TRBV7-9	CASSRQGDSGYTF	TGTGCCAGCAGCAGACAGGGGGACTCTGGCTACACCTTC
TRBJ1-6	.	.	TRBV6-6	CASSSRRDSPLHF	TGTGCCAGCAGTTCCCGCCGGGATTCACCCCTCCACTTT
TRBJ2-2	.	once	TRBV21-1	CASSKPGRTTTGELFF	TGTGCCAGCAGCAAACCGGGCAGGACTACCACCGGGGAGCTGTTTTTT